Included here is one T cell receptor beta chain sequence, with context. Its target is unknown. The sample belongs to a study of somatic mutations in cytotoxic T cells in rheumatoid arthritis. The study's findings and limits: A significant difference in CD8+ T-cell clonality was not found between rheumatoid arthritis patients and age-matched healthy controls. In about an eighth of the roughly 60 patients, the largest CD8+ clone exceeded 20% of CD8+ cells.

Profiling relied on immunoSEQ multiplex PCR, and the TCRdb table lists in-frame clones only, not all of them. Among fewer than 20,000 clones listed, roughly 72% were seen once. Isolation of the CD4+ and CD8+ populations was accomplished via positive magnetic bead selection, with purity assessed by flow cytometry. Sequenced input: CD8+ T cells sorted from blood. The TCR was taken from a man in his sixties in good health.

CDR3 loop: CASSQYRTSTDTQYF. CDR3 DNA sequence: TGCGCCAGCAGCCAATATCGTACTAGCACAGATACGCAGTATTTT. The V call is TRBV4-1, the J call TRBJ2-3; D not resolved. CDR1 is MGHRA and CDR2 is YSYEKL in the germline V gene. The CDR3 extends over 15 amino acids. Trimming pared 2 bases from V and 0 bases from J, leaving 9 bases between.